Following are 22 T cell receptor beta chains from one sample sequenced in a study of post-analysis software for immune sequencing data. Study-level findings and limits: Roughly 5 TRBV segments occurring more often in patients than controls included TRBV5-6, TRBV5-1 and TRBV20-1.

cDNA libraries for TCR beta contained unique molecular identifiers. From the PCR reads, TCRdb called clonotypes with MiXCR, one entry per CDR3 protein. The sample lists roughly 800,000 distinct CDR3 sequences, 25% to 30% seen once, with around 0.55% in the top ten. Antigen specificity for these receptors is unknown. The sequencing sample was made of blood. The origin of the receptors is a girl aged 10 to 17 with multiple sclerosis.

As to this clonotype: Its ends do not fully match the called genes, so a read error is possible. The CDR3 coding sequence is TGTGCCGGCAGGGCCACAGGGATTAATGACAATGAGCAGTTCTTC. This codes for CAGRATGINDNEQFF. This chain joins TRBV6-5 and TRBJ2-1; D perhaps matches TRBD1 (6 bases). Germline loops: CDR1 MNHEY, CDR2 SVGAGI. The CDR3 runs 15 residues.

The rearrangement joins TRBV20-1 to TRBJ2-7; 12 positions match TRBD2. The CDR3 is 20 residues long. Germline V lookup: CDR1 DFQATT, CDR2 SNEGSKA (reference sequence). With V trimmed by 0 bases and J by 4 bases, 19 bases remained unmatched. The CDR3 DNA sequence: TGCAGTGCTAGAGATAGGACTAGCGGGAACAAAAACCCGAAGAAATACGAGCAGTACTTC. Translation gives CSARDRTSGNKNPKKYEQYF.

CDR3 DNA sequence: TGCGCCAGCAGCTGGACAGGTGCGTCCGAGCAGTACTTC. It encodes CASSWTGASEQYF. The chain uses TRBV5-1 and TRBJ2-7; 7 nucleotides agree with TRBD1. V lost 3 bases and J lost 6; bases outside the gene matches: 6. CDR1 is SGHRS, CDR2 YFSETQ, per germline. The CDR3 covers 13 residues.

This clonotype was found many times. The chain couples TRBV20-1 to TRBJ2-5; no definite D call. The CDR3 spans 14 residues. Germline V gene sequence: CDR1 DFQATT, CDR2 SNEGSKA (reference sequence). V was trimmed by 1 base and J by 2 bases, leaving 11 bases between them. The CDR3 loop reads CSARVGNKQETQYF. CDR3 nucleotide sequence: TGCAGTGCTAGAGTAGGGAACAAACAAGAGACCCAGTACTTC.

The J gene is TRBJ2-3, the V gene TRBV2; tentatively, D is TRBD1 (5 bases). Deletions cut 7 bases from V and 0 bases from J, with 17 bases between. The CDR3 is 16 amino acids. Germline V lookup: CDR1 SNHLY, CDR2 FYNNEI. CDR3 protein: CASILRQQGSTDTQYF. The CDR3 DNA reads TGTGCCAGCATCTTGAGACAGCAAGGTAGCACAGATACGCAGTATTTT.

This clonotype has more than one count but fewer than ten. The J gene is TRBJ2-5, the V gene TRBV24-1; D tentatively reads TRBD1 or TRBD2 (5 bases each). CDR3 length: 13 residues. The germline V gene has CDR1 KGHDR and CDR2 SFDVKD. V lost 9 bases to trimming and J lost 2 bases, with 12 bases between them. The chain's CDR3 is CATEGRSQETQYF. The DNA for the CDR3 is TGTGCCACCGAGGGACGGTCACAAGAGACCCAGTACTTC.

This clonotype occurred a few times. The chain combines TRBV5-4 with TRBJ2-5; D gene ambiguous. Per the germline V gene, CDR1 is SGHNT and CDR2 is YYREEE (reference sequence). Trimming took off 3 bases at V and 7 bases at J, with 13 bases between the two ends. CDR3 length: 13 amino acids. CDR3 nucleotide sequence: TGTGCCAGCAGCTATGACACCCCAGGGACCCAGTACTTC. Amino acids: CASSYDTPGTQYF.

The V gene is TRBV2, the J gene TRBJ1-2; D unclear. The V gene lost 4 bases and the J gene lost 4 bases, with 7 bases spanning the gap. From germline, CDR1 is SNHLY and CDR2 FYNNEI. This CDR3 has 12 residues. CDR3 residues: CASSVEIYGYTF. The CDR3 nucleotides read TGTGCCAGCAGTGTGGAAATCTATGGCTACACCTTC.

Remarks on this clonotype: This may be a read error: a much more frequent sequence differs by one nucleotide. The chain carries TRBV7-8 and TRBJ2-4; a possible D gene is TRBD2 (6 bases). Germline CDR1 reads SGHVS; CDR2 reads FQNEAQ. The CDR3 has 13 residues. Trimming took 1 base from V and 11 from J, leaving 12 bases between them. CDR3 DNA sequence: TGTGCCAGCAGCTTAGATATGGGGACTTTTCAGTACTTC. It codes for CASSLDMGTFQYF.

This clonotype was picked up a small number of times. The chain carries TRBV4-1 and TRBJ1-1; D uncertain. The CDR3 has 12 residues. The V gene lost 1 base and the J gene lost 8 bases, with 8 bases spanning the gap. Germline V gene sequence: CDR1 MGHRA, CDR2 YSYEKL. The CDR3 DNA follows: TGCGCCAGCAGCCAAGGGCCATCAGAAGCTTTCTTT. This gives the protein CASSQGPSEAFF.

The chain uses TRBV4-1 and TRBJ2-7, with 7 nucleotides matching TRBD2. The CDR3 totals 15 residues. Germline CDR1 and CDR2: MGHRA and YSYEKL. V was pared by 3 bases and J by 6 bases, with 11 bases of the junction left unmatched. The CDR3 DNA is TGCGCCAGCAGCCAGGAACCAGGACTAGTGAGCGAGCAGTACTTC. Translating gives CASSQEPGLVSEQYF.

The CDR3 DNA reads TGTGCCAGCAGCCTTTCCGGGACAGGGTTTCAGCCCCAGCATTTT. Protein: CASSLSGTGFQPQHF. The V and J genes are TRBV11-2 and TRBJ1-5; TRBD1 aligns across 9 bases. CDR3 size: 15 residues. In germline, CDR1 is SGHAT, CDR2 FQNNGV. V trimming: 5 bases; J trimming: 6 bases; junction bases outside the gene matches: 8.

This clonotype was seen repeatedly, ten times or more. The chain employs TRBV9 and TRBJ2-7; TRBD2 matches 9 bases. J lost 6 bases, V lost 5 bases, and 18 bases had no gene match. The CDR3 totals 17 residues. CDR1 is SGDLS and CDR2 is YYNGEE in the germline V gene. CDR3 bases: TGTGCCAGCAGGGTTAGCGGGAGAGTTGCTAAAGCTGGCGAGCAGTACTTC. Translating gives CASRVSGRVAKAGEQYF.

This clonotype occurred a few times. The chain uses TRBV12-3 or TRBV12-4 and TRBJ2-1, with 13 bases aligning to TRBD2. The CDR3 loop spans 16 amino acids. V lost 6 bases and J lost 9; bases outside the gene matches: 11. The CDR3 loop reads CASRHPTSGGRSEQFF. In nucleotides, the CDR3 is TGTGCCAGCAGGCACCCGACTAGCGGGGGGAGGAGTGAGCAGTTCTTC.

The chain carries TRBV7-2 and TRBJ2-7; 8 nucleotides align to TRBD2. The J call may not be correct, given that the DNA end is closer to TRBJ2-5. Germline assignment: CDR1 SGHTA and CDR2 FQGNSA. The CDR3 totals 16 residues. The CDR3 nucleotides read TGTGCCAGCAGCTTAGTGGCCGCGGGAGGTCGGGAGACCCAGTACTTC. This gives the protein CASSLVAAGGRETQYF.

The V call is TRBV15, the J call TRBJ2-3; D possibly corresponds to TRBD2 (6 bases). The CDR3 spans 17 residues. From germline, CDR1 is LNHNV and CDR2 YYDKDF (reference sequence). Trimming left V 4 bases short and J 8 bases short, with 25 bases between. CDR3: CATSTPHTAGSQGTQYF. In nucleotides, the CDR3 is TGTGCCACCAGCACCCCTCATACCGCGGGGAGTCAGGGTACGCAGTATTTT.

This clonotype came up many times. The chain recombines TRBV29-1 with TRBJ2-3; tentative D call: TRBD1 (6 bases). Germline V gives CDR1 SQVTM, CDR2 ANQGSEA. V was trimmed by 6 bases and J by 0 bases, leaving 19 bases between them. The CDR3 runs 16 residues. CDR3 in DNA: TGCAGCGTGGGACACGGGGCGGGCGTTAGCACAGATACGCAGTATTTT. It yields the protein CSVGHGAGVSTDTQYF.

There are many counts of this clonotype. The J gene is TRBJ2-1, the V gene TRBV4-3, with D uncertain. Trimming stripped 1 base from V and 6 bases from J, with 13 bases between. The CDR3 has 15 residues. The germline V gene encodes CDR1 LGHNA and CDR2 YSLEER. The CDR3 region has the DNA TGCGCCAGCAGCCAAGGTACGGTTGAGTTCAATGAGCAGTTCTTC. This encodes CASSQGTVEFNEQFF.

V is TRBV18 and J is TRBJ1-2; no reliable D call. Trimming removed 2 bases at V and 6 bases at J, with 7 bases between. The CDR3 length is 12 residues. Germline values: CDR1 KGHSH, CDR2 LQKENI. The CDR3 reads CASSPFLDGYTF. The CDR3 nucleotides read TGTGCCAGCTCACCATTCTTAGATGGCTACACCTTC.

This clonotype has more than one count but fewer than ten. The chain links TRBV5-6 to TRBJ2-1, with 8 bases identical to TRBD1. CDR1 is SGHDT and CDR2 is YYEEEE in the germline V gene. The CDR3 consists of 18 residues. After removal of 2 bases from V and 2 bases from J, the junction contained 12 bases not matched to a gene. CDR3 nucleotide sequence: TGTGCCAGCAGCTTCCGGGACAGGTTCCTGATCCCCTACAATGAGCAGTTCTTC. Its translation: CASSFRDRFLIPYNEQFF. Full variable domain (rest looked up from reference TRBV5-6 and TRBJ2-1): DAGVTQSPTHLIKTRGQQVTLRCSPKSGHDTVSWYQQALGQGPQFIFQYYEEEERQRGNFPDRFSGHQFPNYSSELNVNALLLGDSALYLCASSFRDRFLIPYNEQFFGPGTRLTVL.

The sample holds a few counts of this clonotype. This chain uses TRBV2 with TRBJ2-5; D ambiguous. The germline V gene encodes CDR1 SNHLY and CDR2 FYNNEI. Deletions cut 0 bases from V and 1 base from J, with 6 bases between. This CDR3 spans 14 amino acids. The CDR3 DNA reads TGTGCCAGCAGTGAAGCCCCTATCCAAGAGACCCAGTACTTC. This translates into CASSEAPIQETQYF.

This clonotype showed up just a few times. The chain uses TRBV15 and TRBJ2-1; 9 positions match TRBD2. Germline trimming cut 7 bases from V and 6 bases from J; bases unmatched to any gene: 7. CDR3 length: 14 amino acids. Germline lookup yields CDR1 LNHNV and CDR2 YYDKDF (reference sequence). The CDR3 region has the DNA TGTGCCACCATAGGCGGGAGGGCAGCCAATGAGCAGTTCTTC. Protein product: CATIGGRAANEQFF.